These T cell receptor beta chains were read from a single sample in a study of low-dose radiotherapy and immunotherapy resistance in tumors. Each CDR3 protein is one row after TCRdb ran MiXCR on the reads. Of fewer than 90,000 distinct CDR3 sequences listed, roughly 30% are singletons. Sequencing used PBMCs, obtained before treatment. These receptors were obtained from a female donor with ovarian cancer. The CDR3 runs from the conserved cysteine through the conserved F or W. Each record gives: D gene, J gene, V gene, clone size, CDR3 protein, CDR3 DNA. D genes are given only for firm matches. Only some rows state a clone size, as once, few, many or a class for expanded clones.

TRBD1 TRBJ1-2 TRBV29-1 many CSVDGQGVRGYTF TGCAGCGTTGACGGGCAGGGGGTTCGGGGCTACACCTTC
. TRBJ1-1 TRBV6-5 few CASSYDPGNTEAFF TGTGCCAGCAGTTATGATCCGGGGAACACTGAAGCTTTCTTT
TRBD2 TRBJ2-3 TRBV5-4 many CASSLPGGGENTQYF TGTGCCAGCAGCTTGCCAGGCGGGGGGGAGAATACGCAGTATTTT
TRBD1 TRBJ2-7 TRBV3-1 many CASSRTGQGGYEQYF TGTGCCAGCAGCCGGACTGGACAGGGGGGATACGAGCAGTACTTC
. TRBJ1-2 TRBV27 . CASSFPMAGNGYTF TGTGCCAGCAGTTTCCCTATGGCGGGGAATGGCTACACCTTC
TRBD2 TRBJ2-3 TRBV29-1 many CSAGGGLAGGTDTQYF TGCAGCGCCGGCGGGGGGCTAGCGGGAGGCACAGATACGCAGTATTTT
. TRBJ2-5 TRBV9 few CASSVGARVETQYF TGTGCCAGCAGCGTAGGAGCGCGGGTGGAGACCCAGTACTTC
. TRBJ2-6 TRBV5-1 many CASSLERKNVLTF TGCGCCAGCAGCTTGGAGAGAAAAAACGTCCTGACTTTC
. TRBJ2-7 TRBV5-4 . CASSRLGTNHYEQYF TGTGCCAGCAGTCGTCTGGGGACCAACCACTACGAGCAGTACTTC
. TRBJ2-7 TRBV18 . CASSPSGSSYEQYF TGTGCCAGCTCACCTAGCGGTAGCTCCTACGAGCAGTACTTC
. TRBJ2-1 TRBV20-1 many CSARDETDSAYNEQFF TGCAGTGCTAGAGATGAGACGGACTCGGCCTACAATGAGCAGTTCTTC
TRBD1 TRBJ2-3 TRBV27 many CASSRTGGRGTDTQYF TGTGCCAGCAGCCGAACAGGGGGCAGGGGCACAGATACGCAGTATTTT